The following is a TCR beta chain sequence with its context. As yet, its antigen is unknown. These data come from a study of vaccination and CD4 T cells after COVID-19. Study details: The convalescents included six males and four females, and among them two were Hispanic while seven were Caucasian.

The treatment denotes: approximately 9-day PBMC culture with coronavirus spike peptide pools or control peptides (ViraFEST assay). Half-medium changes with fresh IL-2 medium occurred on days 3 and 7. Once obtained from cultured CD4+ T cells, the DNA was sequenced using the Oncomine TCR Beta short-read assay. TCRdb reprocessed the PCR reads with MiXCR, giving one entry per CDR3 protein. The profile covers 18,000 or so distinct CDR3 sequences, with about 51% appearing a single time and about 8.9% taken by the ten largest. The CDR3 is 14 amino acids. The V end lost 8 bases, the J end lost 6 bases, and 17 bases lay between the germline ends. Germline V gene sequence: CDR1 SNHLY, CDR2 FYNNEI.

The clonotype originates from a human donor who had recovered from COVID-19. The gene calls are TRBV2 and TRBJ1-5; D not certain. The sequencing sample was made of CD4+ T cells from blood, cultured in vitro. CDR3 nucleotides: TGTGCCAGCCAAGGATCGGGGTCGTTTCAGCCCCAGCATTTT. This sequence encodes CASQGSGSFQPQHF.